One sample yielded the 10 T cell receptor beta chains listed below, sequenced in a study of T cells in Graves' hyperthyroidism and ophthalmopathy. Amplification targeted TCR beta CDR3 regions from RNA transcripts. An initial round of RT-PCR targeting the TCR CDR3 relied on the HTBI primer set. One entry per CDR3 protein results from TCRdb running MiXCR on the multiplex PCR reads. The sample has hundreds of thousands of distinct CDR3 sequences; approximately 25% are singletons. The material sequenced was blood. The receptors here all came from a man between 50 and 59 years old with Graves' hyperthyroidism.

This sequence joins TRBV11-2 and TRBJ2-1; 14 nucleotides line up with TRBD2. The CDR3 runs to 18 residues. In germline, CDR1 is SGHAT, CDR2 FQNNGV. Trimming at V came to 0 bases and at J to 9 bases, leaving 10 bases not matched to a gene. CDR3 protein: CASSLDTGTSGRYGEQFF. The CDR3 bases are TGTGCCAGCAGCTTAGATACGGGGACTAGCGGGAGATACGGTGAGCAGTTCTTC.

This clonotype was observed a few times. This rearrangement joins TRBV29-1 to TRBJ2-2; no firm D call. Germline CDR1 is SQVTM and CDR2 is ANQGSEA. The ends were cut back, 5 bases at V and 1 base at J, with 8 bases in the middle. The CDR3 loop spans 13 amino acids. The DNA of the CDR3 is TGCAGCGTTCCGGGCATGAACACCGGGGAGCTGTTTTTT. Residues: CSVPGMNTGELFF.

The rearrangement links TRBV20-1 to TRBJ2-1, with TRBD2 matching over 9 bases. The germline gives CDR1 DFQATT, CDR2 SNEGSKA (reference sequence). V lost 3 bases to trimming and J lost 11 bases; unmatched junction nucleotides: 5. This CDR3 has 12 amino acids. CDR3 DNA: TGCAGTGCTAGTGTGCGGGAGGGCCAGCAGTTCTTC. It specifies CSASVREGQQFF.

This clonotype was observed a few times. CDR3 amino acids: CASSVEPSAGPYEQYF. The DNA of the CDR3 is TGTGCCAGCAGCGTAGAACCCTCCGCGGGGCCCTACGAGCAGTACTTC. V is TRBV9 and J is TRBJ2-7; D perhaps matches TRBD2 (6 bases). The CDR3 extends over 16 amino acids. Germline CDR1 SGDLS, CDR2 YYNGEE. With 0 bases removed from V and 2 bases from J, the gap between germline ends came to 15 bases.

The rearrangement uses TRBV6-9 and TRBJ2-1, with D tentatively TRBD1 (6 bases). Trimming removed 3 bases at V and 9 bases at J, with 18 bases between. Germline V CDR1 and CDR2: MNHGY, SVAAGI. This CDR3 spans 15 amino acids. For the CDR3, the DNA is TGTGCCAGCAGTTACAGGGACAAGAACTTAGGTGAGCAGTTCTTC. The encoded protein is CASSYRDKNLGEQFF.

The J gene is TRBJ2-7, the V gene TRBV30; perhaps TRBD2 as D (6 bases). The CDR3 covers 14 residues. V lost 5 bases and J 3 bases, leaving 17 bases between the germline ends. The germline gives CDR1 GTSNPN, CDR2 SVGIG (reference sequence). The CDR3 bases are TGTGCCTGGCGGGAGAAGGACTATGACTACGAGCAGTACTTC. Amino acids: CAWREKDYDYEQYF. Full variable domain (remainder filled in from reference TRBV30 and TRBJ2-7): SQTIHQWPATLVQPVGSPLSLECTVEGTSNPNLYWYRQAAGRGLQLLFYSVGIGQISSEVPQNLSASRPQDRQFILSSKKLLLSDSGFYLCAWREKDYDYEQYFGPGTRLTVT.

As concerns this clonotype: This may come from a read error, since a much larger clone is one base off. This sequence joins TRBV28 and TRBJ2-3; maybe TRBD2 (6 bases). Germline V gene data show CDR1 as MDHEN and CDR2 as SYDVKM. The CDR3 loop spans 18 amino acids. The CDR3 DNA reads as TGTGTCAGCAGTTCTAACTTACGGGACTTATATAGCACAGATACGCAGTATTTT. Translating gives CVSSSNLRDLYSTDTQYF.

The V gene is TRBV18, the J gene TRBJ1-5; D unclear. The CDR3 covers 12 residues. With 6 bases removed from V and 7 bases from J, the gap between germline ends came to 10 bases. From germline, CDR1 is KGHSH and CDR2 LQKENI. In nucleotides, the CDR3 is TGTGCCAGCTCCCAAGTCGGCCAGCCCCAGCATTTT. Its translation: CASSQVGQPQHF.

The V gene is TRBV29-1, the J gene TRBJ2-1; D is ambiguous. Germline CDR1 SQVTM, CDR2 ANQGSEA. The CDR3 spans 8 residues. V gave up 4 bases and J gave up 12 bases, with 4 bases separating them. The CDR3 region is CSVGGQFF. CDR3 nucleotides: TGCAGCGTTGGAGGGCAGTTCTTC.

This clonotype has ten or more counts. The chain has TRBV11-2 and TRBJ1-2, with a tentative D call TRBD1 (6 bases). Germline loops: CDR1 SGHAT, CDR2 FQNNGV. CDR3 length: 13 amino acids. Trimming cost V 5 bases and J 4 bases, with 11 bases left between them. CDR3 amino acids: CASSPQGLYGYTF. The DNA of the CDR3 is TGTGCCAGCAGCCCACAGGGACTCTATGGCTACACCTTC.